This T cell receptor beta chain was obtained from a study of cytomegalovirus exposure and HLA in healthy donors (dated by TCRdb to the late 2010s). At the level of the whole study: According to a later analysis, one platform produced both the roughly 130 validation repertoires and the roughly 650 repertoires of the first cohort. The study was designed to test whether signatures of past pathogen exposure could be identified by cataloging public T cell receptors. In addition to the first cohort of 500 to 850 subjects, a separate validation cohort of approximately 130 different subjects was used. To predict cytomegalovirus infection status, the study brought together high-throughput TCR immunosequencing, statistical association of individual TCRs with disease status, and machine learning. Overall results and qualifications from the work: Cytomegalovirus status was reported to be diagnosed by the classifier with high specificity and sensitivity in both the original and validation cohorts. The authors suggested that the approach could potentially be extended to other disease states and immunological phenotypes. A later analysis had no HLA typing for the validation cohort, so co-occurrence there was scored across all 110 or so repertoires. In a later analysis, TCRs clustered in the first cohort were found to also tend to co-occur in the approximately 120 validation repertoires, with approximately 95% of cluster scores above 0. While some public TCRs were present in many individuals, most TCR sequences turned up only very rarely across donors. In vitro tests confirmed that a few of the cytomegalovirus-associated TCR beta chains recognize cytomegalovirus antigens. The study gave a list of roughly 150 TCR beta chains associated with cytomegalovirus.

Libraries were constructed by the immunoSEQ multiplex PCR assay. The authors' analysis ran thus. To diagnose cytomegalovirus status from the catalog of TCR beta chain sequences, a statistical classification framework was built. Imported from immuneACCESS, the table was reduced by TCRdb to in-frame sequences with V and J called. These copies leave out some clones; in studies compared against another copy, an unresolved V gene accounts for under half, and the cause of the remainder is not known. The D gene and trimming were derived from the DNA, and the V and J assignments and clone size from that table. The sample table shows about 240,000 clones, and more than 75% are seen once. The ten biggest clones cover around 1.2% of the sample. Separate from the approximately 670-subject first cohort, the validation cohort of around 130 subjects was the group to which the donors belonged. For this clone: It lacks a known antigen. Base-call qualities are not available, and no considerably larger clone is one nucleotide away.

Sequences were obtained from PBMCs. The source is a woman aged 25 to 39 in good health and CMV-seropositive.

The CDR3 region reads CASSIPLAGVNADTQYF. The DNA sequence reads TGCGCCAGCAGCATACCACTAGCGGGAGTGAACGCAGATACGCAGTATTTT. The V gene is TRBV5-1 and the J gene is TRBJ2-3; 11 central bases correspond to TRBD2. The germline V gene specifies SGHRS as CDR1 and YFSETQ as CDR2. Taken from cysteine to phenylalanine, the CDR3 has 17 residues. Kept here is only the CDR3 DNA, which spans 51 bases and is read in frame from base 1. V trim: 4 bases; J trim: 4 bases; unmatched bases: 11.